This TCR beta chain is drawn from a study of PD-L1 blockade in urothelial cancer. The CDR3 has 15 amino acids. Germline-derived CDR1 and CDR2 are MDHEN and SYDVKM. V was cut by 2 bases and J by 3 bases, with 11 bases left in between. TCRdb's table, derived via immunoSEQ multiplex PCR, lists solely in-frame clones and lacks some. The sample has around 40,000 clones, around 89% seen once. Sequences were derived from PBMCs, sampled around atezolizumab (anti-PD-L1) treatment. The chain joins TRBV28 to TRBJ2-1; a possible D gene is TRBD1 (5 bases). The receptor's source is a man aged 60 to 69 with urothelial cancer. The CDR3 DNA reads as TGTGCCAGCAGTTTAAGGACATGGGGCTACAATGAGCAGTTCTTC. It translates to CASSLRTWGYNEQFF.